This TCR beta chain was identified during a study of cytomegalovirus exposure and HLA in healthy donors. About this clone itself: Its matching antigen is unknown.

Some clones are missing from TCRdb's copy, which holds only in-frame ones; the method was immunoSEQ multiplex PCR. The table has roughly 310,000 clones, approximately 91% seen once. Regarding the study as a whole: Researchers reported that three CMV-associated chains were confirmed in vitro as CMV antigen-specific. Usually a TCR sequence was rare, but some public TCRs were found in many donors.

The donors were in the roughly 130-subject validation cohort; that cohort was separate from the approximately 670-subject first cohort. This CDR3 is 13 amino acids long. The ends were cut back, 4 bases at V and 4 bases at J, with 10 bases in the middle. Germline V gene lookup returns CDR1 LNHDA and CDR2 SQIVND (reference sequence). The TCR originated in a man between 25 and 39 years old in good health and CMV-seronegative. The chain couples TRBV19 to TRBJ2-5; no clear D gene. The specimen was PBMCs. The chain's CDR3 is CASSRVTGETQYF. CDR3 nucleotides: TGTGCCAGTAGTAGAGTTACGGGAGAGACCCAGTACTTC.